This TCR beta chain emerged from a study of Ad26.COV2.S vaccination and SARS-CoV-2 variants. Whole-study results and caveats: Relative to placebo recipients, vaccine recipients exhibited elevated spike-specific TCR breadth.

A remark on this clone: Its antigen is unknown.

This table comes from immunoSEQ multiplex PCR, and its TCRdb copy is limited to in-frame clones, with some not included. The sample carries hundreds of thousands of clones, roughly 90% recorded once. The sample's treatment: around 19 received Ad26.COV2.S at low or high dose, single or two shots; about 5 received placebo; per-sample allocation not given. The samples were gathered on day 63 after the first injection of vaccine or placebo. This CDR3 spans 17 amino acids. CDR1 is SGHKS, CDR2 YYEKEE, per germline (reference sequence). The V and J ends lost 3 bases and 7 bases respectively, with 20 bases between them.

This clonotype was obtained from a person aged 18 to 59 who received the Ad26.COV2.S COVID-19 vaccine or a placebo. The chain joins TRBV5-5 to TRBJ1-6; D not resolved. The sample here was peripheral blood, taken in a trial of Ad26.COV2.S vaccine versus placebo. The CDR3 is CASSWNSGLSPNSPLHF. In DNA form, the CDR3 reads TGTGCCAGCAGCTGGAACAGTGGACTTAGCCCAAATTCACCCCTCCACTTT.